A selection of T cell receptor beta chains follows, all from one sample in a study of blood T cells in healthy people across ages. Each CDR3 protein gets one entry after TCRdb re-called the 5' RACE reads with MiXCR. The table lists about 900,000 distinct CDR3 sequences, 45% to 50% of them singletons, with 13% in the top ten. Sequencing used blood. The receptors shown here come from a man aged 25-40 years in good health. Each CDR3 is given with its conserved first and last residue. The D gene is left open where the match is weak. Clone size is given for some rows only: seen once, a few or many times, or a class if the clone is expanded.

j_call: TRBJ2-7
d_call: -
v_call: TRBV4-1
clone_size: -
cdr3_aa: CASSQGLGFYEQYF
cdr3_nt: TGCGCCAGCAGCCAAGGGTTAGGTTTTTACGAGCAGTACTTC

j_call: TRBJ1-1
d_call: -
v_call: TRBV6-2/TRBV6-3
clone_size: -
cdr3_aa: CASSYALGRVEGPDTEAFF
cdr3_nt: TGCGCCAGCAGTTACGCTCTGGGGCGAGTAGAGGGCCCAGACACTGAAGCTTTCTTT

j_call: TRBJ2-1
d_call: -
v_call: TRBV20-1
clone_size: many
cdr3_aa: CSARDTWGNSYNEQFF
cdr3_nt: TGCAGTGCTAGAGACACCTGGGGTAACTCCTACAATGAGCAGTTCTTC

j_call: TRBJ2-7
d_call: -
v_call: TRBV25-1
clone_size: -
cdr3_aa: CASSEYRGITYEQYF
cdr3_nt: TGTGCCAGCAGTGAATATAGAGGAATAACCTACGAGCAGTACTTC

j_call: TRBJ2-1
d_call: TRBD1
v_call: TRBV7-2
clone_size: few
cdr3_aa: CASSAGGAMNNEQFF
cdr3_nt: TGTGCCAGCAGCGCAGGGGGCGCCATGAACAATGAGCAGTTCTTC

j_call: TRBJ1-1
d_call: -
v_call: TRBV4-2
clone_size: few
cdr3_aa: CASSPRGGPDTEAFF
cdr3_nt: TGTGCCAGCAGCCCCCGGGGAGGGCCGGACACTGAAGCTTTCTTT

j_call: TRBJ2-3
d_call: -
v_call: TRBV24-1
clone_size: many
cdr3_aa: CATSENSGSDTQYF
cdr3_nt: TGTGCCACCAGTGAGAACTCAGGGTCAGATACGCAGTATTTT

j_call: TRBJ2-3
d_call: -
v_call: TRBV12-3/TRBV12-4
clone_size: -
cdr3_aa: CASRRPLTDTQYF
cdr3_nt: TGTGCCAGCAGGCGACCCCTCACAGATACGCAGTATTTT

j_call: TRBJ2-2
d_call: TRBD2
v_call: TRBV6-1
clone_size: -
cdr3_aa: CASRGGGDPTGELFF
cdr3_nt: TGTGCCAGCAGGGGCGGGGGGGACCCCACCGGGGAGCTGTTTTTT

j_call: TRBJ2-3
d_call: -
v_call: TRBV9
clone_size: -
cdr3_aa: CASSLRVQGDTQYF
cdr3_nt: TGTGCCAGCAGTCTAAGGGTCCAGGGGGATACGCAGTATTTT

j_call: TRBJ2-3
d_call: TRBD2
v_call: TRBV6-2/TRBV6-3
clone_size: -
cdr3_aa: CASSYSGGATDTQYF
cdr3_nt: TGTGCCAGCAGTTATAGCGGGGGGGCCACAGATACGCAGTATTTT

j_call: TRBJ1-4
d_call: -
v_call: TRBV6-2/TRBV6-3
clone_size: -
cdr3_aa: CASRLQGANNEKLFF
cdr3_nt: TGTGCCAGCAGACTTCAGGGAGCCAATAATGAAAAACTGTTTTTT

j_call: TRBJ2-3
d_call: TRBD1
v_call: TRBV7-8
clone_size: few
cdr3_aa: CASSPDRMGGTQYF
cdr3_nt: TGTGCCAGCAGCCCGGACAGGATGGGTGGCACGCAGTATTTT

j_call: TRBJ2-1
d_call: -
v_call: TRBV9
clone_size: -
cdr3_aa: CARSVDGRQGNEQFF
cdr3_nt: TGTGCCCGCAGCGTAGATGGCCGGCAGGGGAATGAGCAGTTCTTC